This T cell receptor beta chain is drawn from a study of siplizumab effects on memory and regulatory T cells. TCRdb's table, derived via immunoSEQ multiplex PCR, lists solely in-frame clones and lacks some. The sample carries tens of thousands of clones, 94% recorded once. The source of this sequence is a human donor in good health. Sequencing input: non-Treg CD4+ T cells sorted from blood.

This CDR3 reads CASSFVPGGWGGGTDTQYF. DNA of the CDR3: TGTGCCAGCAGCTTCGTCCCGGGGGGGTGGGGAGGTGGCACAGATACGCAGTATTTT. The J gene is TRBJ2-3, the V gene TRBV7-8; the match to TRBD2 covers 8 bases. J gave up 1 base and V 3 bases, and 15 bases lay outside the gene matches. Germline-derived CDR1 and CDR2 are SGHVS and FQNEAQ. The CDR3 length is 19 residues. Full variable domain (remainder filled in from reference TRBV7-8 and TRBJ2-3): GAGVSQSPRYKVAKRGQDVALRCDPISGHVSLFWYQQALGQGPEFLTYFQNEAQLDKSGLPSDRFFAERPEGSVSTLKIQRTQQEDSAVYLCASSFVPGGWGGGTDTQYFGPGTRLTVL.